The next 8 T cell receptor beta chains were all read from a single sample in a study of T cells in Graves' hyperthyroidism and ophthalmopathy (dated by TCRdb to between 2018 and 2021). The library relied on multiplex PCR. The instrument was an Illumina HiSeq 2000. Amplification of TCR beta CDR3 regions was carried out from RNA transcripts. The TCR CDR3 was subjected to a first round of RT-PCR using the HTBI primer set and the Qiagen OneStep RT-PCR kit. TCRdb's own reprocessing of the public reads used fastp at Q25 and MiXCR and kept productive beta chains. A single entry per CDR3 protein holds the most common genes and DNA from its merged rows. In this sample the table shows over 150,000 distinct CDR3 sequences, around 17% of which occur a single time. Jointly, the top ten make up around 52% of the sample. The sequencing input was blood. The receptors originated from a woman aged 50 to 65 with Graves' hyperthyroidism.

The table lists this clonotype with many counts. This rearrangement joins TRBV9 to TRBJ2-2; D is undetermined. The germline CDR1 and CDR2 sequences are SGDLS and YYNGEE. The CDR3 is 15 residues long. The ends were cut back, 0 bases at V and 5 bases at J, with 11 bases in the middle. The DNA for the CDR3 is TGTGCCAGCAGCGTAGAGGAAAGCGCAACCGGGGAGCTGTTTTTT. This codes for CASSVEESATGELFF.

The CDR3 sequence: CAISEGQIYEQYF. In DNA, the CDR3 is TGTGCCATCAGTGAGGGACAGATTTACGAGCAGTACTTC. The genes are TRBV10-3 and TRBJ2-7; weak D call: TRBD1 (6 bases). V lost 2 bases to trimming and J lost 4 bases, with 9 bases between them. CDR1 and CDR2 from the germline V gene are ENHRY and SYGVKD. This CDR3 is 13 amino acids long.

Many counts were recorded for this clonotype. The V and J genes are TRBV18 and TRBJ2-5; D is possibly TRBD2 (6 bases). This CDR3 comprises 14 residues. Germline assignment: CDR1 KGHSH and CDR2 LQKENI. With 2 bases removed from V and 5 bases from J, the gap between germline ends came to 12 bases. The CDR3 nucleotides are TGTGCCAGCTCACCAACGACTAGTTTGGAGACCCAGTACTTC. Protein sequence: CASSPTTSLETQYF.

The CDR3 region is CASSPRTSGIIPLGEQFF. The CDR3 region has the DNA TGTGCCAGCAGCCCTAGGACTAGCGGGATCATACCATTGGGGGAGCAGTTCTTC. The chain has TRBV27 and TRBJ2-1; 12 bases agree with TRBD2. The CDR3 spans 18 residues. From germline, CDR1 is MNHEY and CDR2 SMNVEV (reference sequence). Trimming removed 6 bases from V and 10 bases from J; junction bases left unmatched: 19.

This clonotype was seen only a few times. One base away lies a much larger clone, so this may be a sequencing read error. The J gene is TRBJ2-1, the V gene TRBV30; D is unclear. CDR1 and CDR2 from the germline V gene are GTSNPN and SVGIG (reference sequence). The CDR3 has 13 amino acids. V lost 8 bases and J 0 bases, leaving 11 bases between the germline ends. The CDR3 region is CARRLTSYNEQFF. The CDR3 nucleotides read TGTGCCCGGCGACTCACCTCCTACAATGAGCAGTTCTTC.

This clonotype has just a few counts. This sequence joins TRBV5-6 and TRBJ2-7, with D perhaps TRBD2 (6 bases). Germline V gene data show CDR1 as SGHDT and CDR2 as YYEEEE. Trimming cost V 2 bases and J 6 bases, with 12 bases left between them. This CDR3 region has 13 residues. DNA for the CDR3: TGTGCCAGCAGCTTTTTAGAGACTAGCGAGCAGTACTTC. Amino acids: CASSFLETSEQYF. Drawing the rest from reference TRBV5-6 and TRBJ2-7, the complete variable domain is DAGVTQSPTHLIKTRGQQVTLRCSPKSGHDTVSWYQQALGQGPQFIFQYYEEEERQRGNFPDRFSGHQFPNYSSELNVNALLLGDSALYLCASSFLETSEQYFGPGTRLTVT.

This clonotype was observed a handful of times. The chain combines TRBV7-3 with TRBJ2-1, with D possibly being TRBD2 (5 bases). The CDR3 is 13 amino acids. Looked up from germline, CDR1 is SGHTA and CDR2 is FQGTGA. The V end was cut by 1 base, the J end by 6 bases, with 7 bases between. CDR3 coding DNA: TGTGCCAGCAGCTTAAGCGGGCCCAATGAGCAGTTCTTC. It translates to CASSLSGPNEQFF.

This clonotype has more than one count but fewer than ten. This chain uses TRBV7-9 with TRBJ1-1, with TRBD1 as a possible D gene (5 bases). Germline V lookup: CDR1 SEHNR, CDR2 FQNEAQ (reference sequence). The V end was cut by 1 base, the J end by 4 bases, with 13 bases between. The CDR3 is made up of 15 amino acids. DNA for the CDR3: TGTGCCAGCAGCTTAGGGGTGGGACGGATCACTGAAGCTTTCTTT. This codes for CASSLGVGRITEAFF.